This TCR beta chain came from a study of blood T cell repertoires in COVID-19. Whole-study context: Two negative PCRs, clearance, or symptom resolution were required of recovered Cohort 3 donors.

CDR1 and CDR2 (germline): SEHNR, FQNEAQ (reference sequence). This CDR3 region has 13 residues. Trimming stripped 5 bases from V and 6 bases from J, with 11 bases between. Per the original data handling: Reference gene primers were amplified, and this amplification served to estimate nucleated cell counts. Assay used: immunoSEQ multiplex PCR; TCRdb lists only in-frame clones, some missing. For V, J and clone size, that table is used; D and trimming come from the DNA. This sample has 200,000 to 250,000 clones, with approximately 87% found just once. Sequencing was performed on PBMCs or T cells enriched from blood (not recorded which). V usage is TRBV7-9 and J usage is TRBJ1-3; D is unresolved. This receptor was taken from a woman between 50 and 59 years old in a cohort exposed to, infected with or recovered from COVID-19 (not recorded which). The CDR3: CASSLVGENTIYF. In nucleotides, the CDR3 is TGTGCCAGCAGCCTCGTCGGGGAAAACACCATATATTTT.